Listed below are T cell receptor beta chains from one sample, sequenced in a study of blood T cell repertoires in COVID-19. Some clones are missing from TCRdb's copy, which holds only in-frame ones; the method was immunoSEQ multiplex PCR. This table holds 100,000 to 150,000 clones, about 88% found once. The sample consisted of peripheral blood. These receptors were collected from a woman older than 75 with acute or convalescent COVID-19. The CDR3 runs from the conserved cysteine through the conserved F or W. The D gene is left open where the match is weak. Not every row has a clone size; where given, it reads once, few, many or a size class.

cdr3_nt: TGTGCCAGCCTACGCCGGACTAGCGGGACAGATACGCAGTATTTT; cdr3_aa: CASLRRTSGTDTQYF; d_call: TRBD2; v_call: TRBV2; j_call: TRBJ2-3; cdr3_length: 15; clone_size: NA
cdr3_nt: TGTGCCAGCAGCCTCGCCGGGACAGGGATTGGCTACACCTTC; cdr3_aa: CASSLAGTGIGYTF; d_call: TRBD1; v_call: TRBV9; j_call: TRBJ1-2; cdr3_length: 14; clone_size: NA
cdr3_nt: TGTGCCAGCTCACCACGTTTAACAGGGGATGGAAACACCATATATTTT; cdr3_aa: CASSPRLTGDGNTIYF; d_call: TRBD1; v_call: TRBV18; j_call: TRBJ1-3; cdr3_length: 16; clone_size: NA
cdr3_nt: TGTGCCAGCAGGCCTCGACTAGCGGGTGGAAAATTCCATGAGCAGTTCTTC; cdr3_aa: CASRPRLAGGKFHEQFF; d_call: TRBD2; v_call: TRBV7-9; j_call: TRBJ2-1; cdr3_length: 17; clone_size: NA
cdr3_nt: TGCGCCAGCAGCCCTGGCTTTCTGAGCAATCAGCCCCAGCATTTT; cdr3_aa: CASSPGFLSNQPQHF; d_call: NA; v_call: TRBV4-3; j_call: TRBJ1-5; cdr3_length: 15; clone_size: once
cdr3_nt: TGTGCCAGCAGCTTTAAGGGACTAGTACCCGGGGAGCTGTTTTTT; cdr3_aa: CASSFKGLVPGELFF; d_call: TRBD2; v_call: TRBV7-9; j_call: TRBJ2-2; cdr3_length: 15; clone_size: few
cdr3_nt: TGTGCCAGCAGCTTGGCCCCGGGGAATAGTTATGGCTACACCTTC; cdr3_aa: CASSLAPGNSYGYTF; d_call: NA; v_call: TRBV5-6; j_call: TRBJ1-2; cdr3_length: 15; clone_size: NA
cdr3_nt: TGCGCCAGCAGCTTGGACAGAACTAGCACAGATACGCAGTATTTT; cdr3_aa: CASSLDRTSTDTQYF; d_call: NA; v_call: TRBV5-1; j_call: TRBJ2-3; cdr3_length: 15; clone_size: NA
cdr3_nt: TGTGCCATCAGTGAGTCGTCGGGGGCCGGGGAGCTGTTTTTT; cdr3_aa: CAISESSGAGELFF; d_call: NA; v_call: TRBV10-3; j_call: TRBJ2-2; cdr3_length: 14; clone_size: NA
cdr3_nt: TGTGCCACCAGCAGAGAGGACAGGGGGGACACTGAAGCTTTCTTT; cdr3_aa: CATSREDRGDTEAFF; d_call: TRBD1; v_call: TRBV15; j_call: TRBJ1-1; cdr3_length: 15; clone_size: once
cdr3_nt: TGTGCCAGCAGTTATGGGTCCAGGAATGAAGCTTTCTTT; cdr3_aa: CASSYGSRNEAFF; d_call: NA; v_call: TRBV12-3/TRBV12-4; j_call: TRBJ1-1; cdr3_length: 13; clone_size: NA
cdr3_nt: TGTGCCAGCAGCAATGGGCCGGAAGCTTTCTTT; cdr3_aa: CASSNGPEAFF; d_call: NA; v_call: TRBV5-6; j_call: TRBJ1-1; cdr3_length: 11; clone_size: NA
cdr3_nt: TGTGCCAGCAGTCGACGACAGAACACTGAAGCTTTCTTT; cdr3_aa: CASSRRQNTEAFF; d_call: NA; v_call: TRBV6-2/TRBV6-3; j_call: TRBJ1-1; cdr3_length: 13; clone_size: NA
cdr3_nt: TGTGCCAGCTCTGGGACAGGATCCTACGAGCAGTACTTC; cdr3_aa: CASSGTGSYEQYF; d_call: TRBD1; v_call: TRBV6-6; j_call: TRBJ2-7; cdr3_length: 13; clone_size: NA
cdr3_nt: TGTGCCAGCAGCGACAGGGTCAGTGGCTACACCTTC; cdr3_aa: CASSDRVSGYTF; d_call: NA; v_call: TRBV9; j_call: TRBJ1-2; cdr3_length: 12; clone_size: NA
cdr3_nt: TGTGCCAGCAGCGTAGCAGCGGGGGGGACACTAGAGACCCAGTACTTC; cdr3_aa: CASSVAAGGTLETQYF; d_call: TRBD2; v_call: TRBV9; j_call: TRBJ2-5; cdr3_length: 16; clone_size: NA
cdr3_nt: TGTGCCATCAGTGAGTCGCGACAGGGGAGCTCCTACGAGCAGTACTTC; cdr3_aa: CAISESRQGSSYEQYF; d_call: TRBD1; v_call: TRBV10-3; j_call: TRBJ2-7; cdr3_length: 16; clone_size: NA
cdr3_nt: TGCAGTGCTGGCCCTCACGAGCAGTACTTC; cdr3_aa: CSAGPHEQYF; d_call: NA; v_call: TRBV20-1; j_call: TRBJ2-7; cdr3_length: 10; clone_size: NA
cdr3_nt: TGTGCCAGCTCACGCTTCTACGCAACTAATGAAAAACTGTTTTTT; cdr3_aa: CASSRFYATNEKLFF; d_call: NA; v_call: TRBV3-1/TRBV3-2; j_call: TRBJ1-4; cdr3_length: 15; clone_size: NA
cdr3_nt: TGTGCCAGCAGCGTTGGGACTAGTGGGTGGGATACGCAGTATTTT; cdr3_aa: CASSVGTSGWDTQYF; d_call: TRBD2; v_call: TRBV9; j_call: TRBJ2-3; cdr3_length: 15; clone_size: NA
cdr3_nt: TGTGCCAGCTGCCAGCTCAACACCGGGGAGCTGTTTTTT; cdr3_aa: CASCQLNTGELFF; d_call: NA; v_call: TRBV7-8; j_call: TRBJ2-2; cdr3_length: 13; clone_size: NA
cdr3_nt: TGTGCCAGCATCTCCGGGACAGGGGATAATTCACCCCTCCACTTT; cdr3_aa: CASISGTGDNSPLHF; d_call: NA; v_call: TRBV21-1; j_call: TRBJ1-6; cdr3_length: 15; clone_size: NA
cdr3_nt: TGCAGTGCAGTAGCGGGGGGGCAGTTCTTC; cdr3_aa: CSAVAGGQFF; d_call: TRBD2; v_call: TRBV20-1; j_call: TRBJ2-1; cdr3_length: 10; clone_size: NA
cdr3_nt: TGTGCCAGCAGCCACCTAACAGGGGTGAACACCATATATTTT; cdr3_aa: CASSHLTGVNTIYF; d_call: TRBD1; v_call: TRBV3-1/TRBV3-2; j_call: TRBJ1-3; cdr3_length: 14; clone_size: NA
cdr3_nt: TGTGCCAGTAGTATCTCACAGGGTAATCAGCCCCAGCATTTT; cdr3_aa: CASSISQGNQPQHF; d_call: NA; v_call: TRBV19; j_call: TRBJ1-5; cdr3_length: 14; clone_size: once
cdr3_nt: TGTGCCAGTAGAGACAGGGGGCGGACAGATACGCAGTATTTT; cdr3_aa: CASRDRGRTDTQYF; d_call: TRBD1; v_call: TRBV19; j_call: TRBJ2-3; cdr3_length: 14; clone_size: NA
cdr3_nt: TGTGCCAGCAGCTTAGCCGGAGACAGGGGAATTCGCAATGAGCAGTTCTTC; cdr3_aa: CASSLAGDRGIRNEQFF; d_call: TRBD1; v_call: TRBV7-9; j_call: TRBJ2-1; cdr3_length: 17; clone_size: NA
cdr3_nt: TGTGCCAGTAGTATCACAACAACCTACACCTTC; cdr3_aa: CASSITTTYTF; d_call: NA; v_call: TRBV19; j_call: TRBJ1-2; cdr3_length: 11; clone_size: few
cdr3_nt: TGTGCCAGTAGTAGATCGGTCCTCCAAGAGACCCAGTACTTC; cdr3_aa: CASSRSVLQETQYF; d_call: NA; v_call: TRBV19; j_call: TRBJ2-5; cdr3_length: 14; clone_size: NA
cdr3_nt: TGTGCCAGCAGCTTAGGGACAGTAAACACCGGGGAGCTGTTTTTT; cdr3_aa: CASSLGTVNTGELFF; d_call: NA; v_call: TRBV7-9; j_call: TRBJ2-2; cdr3_length: 15; clone_size: NA
cdr3_nt: TGCGCCAGCAGCTTGGAGAGAGGGCGCGGCTACACCTTC; cdr3_aa: CASSLERGRGYTF; d_call: NA; v_call: TRBV5-1; j_call: TRBJ1-2; cdr3_length: 13; clone_size: NA
cdr3_nt: TGTGCCAGCAGCTTATTTGGCGGGGGCGGATGGCAAGAGACCCAGTACTTC; cdr3_aa: CASSLFGGGGWQETQYF; d_call: NA; v_call: TRBV7-2; j_call: TRBJ2-5; cdr3_length: 17; clone_size: once
cdr3_nt: TGTGCCAGCGGGGGGGGGCTAGGTGCTGAGCAGTTCTTC; cdr3_aa: CASGGGLGAEQFF; d_call: NA; v_call: TRBV12-3/TRBV12-4; j_call: TRBJ2-1; cdr3_length: 13; clone_size: NA
cdr3_nt: TGCAGCGTCGGGGACATCCCCTCTGGGGCCAACGTCCTGACTTTC; cdr3_aa: CSVGDIPSGANVLTF; d_call: NA; v_call: TRBV29-1; j_call: TRBJ2-6; cdr3_length: 15; clone_size: NA
cdr3_nt: TGTGCCAGCAGTTCCTCGACGAGGGGCTACACCTTC; cdr3_aa: CASSSSTRGYTF; d_call: NA; v_call: TRBV12-3/TRBV12-4; j_call: TRBJ1-2; cdr3_length: 12; clone_size: NA
cdr3_nt: TGTGCCAGCAGCTTACGTGGACAGGTCGTCGGGTCACCCCTCCACTTT; cdr3_aa: CASSLRGQVVGSPLHF; d_call: TRBD1; v_call: TRBV7-9; j_call: TRBJ1-6; cdr3_length: 16; clone_size: NA
cdr3_nt: TGTGCCAGCAGCTCGGTGGTCTCTGGAAACACCATATATTTT; cdr3_aa: CASSSVVSGNTIYF; d_call: NA; v_call: TRBV7-6; j_call: TRBJ1-3; cdr3_length: 14; clone_size: NA
cdr3_nt: TGTGCCAGCAGTAAAATCGGGGGGGCCTGGAAGAACACTGAAGCTTTCTTT; cdr3_aa: CASSKIGGAWKNTEAFF; d_call: NA; v_call: TRBV25-1; j_call: TRBJ1-1; cdr3_length: 17; clone_size: once
cdr3_nt: TGTGCCAGCAGCTCGCGGGGGGCCGGGGCAGATACGCAGTATTTT; cdr3_aa: CASSSRGAGADTQYF; d_call: TRBD2; v_call: TRBV7-9; j_call: TRBJ2-3; cdr3_length: 15; clone_size: NA
cdr3_nt: TGCGCCAGCAGCCAAGTGGGGAGAACTGAAGCTTTCTTT; cdr3_aa: CASSQVGRTEAFF; d_call: NA; v_call: TRBV4-1; j_call: TRBJ1-1; cdr3_length: 13; clone_size: NA
cdr3_nt: TGTGCCAGTAGGAGGACAGGGGAATACAATGAGCAGTTCTTC; cdr3_aa: CASRRTGEYNEQFF; d_call: TRBD1; v_call: TRBV19; j_call: TRBJ2-1; cdr3_length: 14; clone_size: NA